Sequencing of this T cell receptor (beta chain) was carried out in a study of T cell clonotyping in hematopoietic cell transplantation. Samples: about 28 days before transplant, then days 30, 100 and 180 after. TCRdb's copy holds only in-frame clones and misses some; the assay was immunoSEQ multiplex PCR. The data show about 11,000 clones, 46% seen once. Regarding the study as a whole: CD4 and CD8 repertoire contributions could not be separated without sorting. Few recipient clonotypes overlapped donors; over 97% were de novo at given depth. Recipient TCR diversity dropped after transplant; expanded clonotypes rose from day 30 to 180.

This clone has more than one count but fewer than ten. As yet, its antigen is unknown. This CDR3 has 13 residues. Germline V gives CDR1 SQVTM, CDR2 ANQGSEA. V and J are TRBV29-1 and TRBJ2-5, with D uncertain. The end of the DNA fits TRBJ2-7 better, so the J call may be wrong. The receptor was derived from a male patient aged 50 to 59 who had an allogeneic stem cell transplant from an unrelated donor, so the T cells may come from the graft donor. Some clones in this sample may be carry-over from other donors' samples. The starting material was PBMCs, obtained 30 days after allogeneic stem cell transplant. CDR3 sequence reads: CSVEGRNPYEQYF. DNA for the CDR3: TGCAGCGTTGAGGGTAGAAACCCCTACGAGCAGTACTTC.